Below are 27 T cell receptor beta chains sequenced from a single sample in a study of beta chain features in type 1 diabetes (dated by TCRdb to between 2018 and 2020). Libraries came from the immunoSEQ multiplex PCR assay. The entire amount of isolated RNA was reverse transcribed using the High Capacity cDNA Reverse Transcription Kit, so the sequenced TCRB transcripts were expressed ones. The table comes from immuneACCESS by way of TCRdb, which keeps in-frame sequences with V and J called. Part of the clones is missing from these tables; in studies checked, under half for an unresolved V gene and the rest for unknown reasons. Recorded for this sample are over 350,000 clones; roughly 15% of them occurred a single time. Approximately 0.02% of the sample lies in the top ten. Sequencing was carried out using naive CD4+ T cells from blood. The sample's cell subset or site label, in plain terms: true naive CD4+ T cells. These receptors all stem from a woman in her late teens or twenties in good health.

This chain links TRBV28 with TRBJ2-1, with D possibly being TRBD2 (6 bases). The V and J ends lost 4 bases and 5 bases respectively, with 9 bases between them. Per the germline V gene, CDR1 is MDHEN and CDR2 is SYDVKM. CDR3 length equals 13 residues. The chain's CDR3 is CASSWGLNNEQFF. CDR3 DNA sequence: TGTGCCAGCAGTTGGGGACTGAACAATGAGCAGTTCTTC.

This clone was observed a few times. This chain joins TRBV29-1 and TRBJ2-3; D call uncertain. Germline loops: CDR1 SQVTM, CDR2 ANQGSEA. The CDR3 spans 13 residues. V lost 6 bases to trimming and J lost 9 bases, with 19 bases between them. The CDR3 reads CSVGSSEHTTQYF. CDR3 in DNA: TGCAGCGTAGGTTCCTCGGAGCATACGACGCAGTATTTT.

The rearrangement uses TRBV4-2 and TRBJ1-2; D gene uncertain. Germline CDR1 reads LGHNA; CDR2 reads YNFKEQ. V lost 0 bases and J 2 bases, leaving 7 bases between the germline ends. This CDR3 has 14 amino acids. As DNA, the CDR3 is TGTGCCAGCAGCCAAGATCCGGGAAACTATGGCTACACCTTC. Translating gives CASSQDPGNYGYTF.

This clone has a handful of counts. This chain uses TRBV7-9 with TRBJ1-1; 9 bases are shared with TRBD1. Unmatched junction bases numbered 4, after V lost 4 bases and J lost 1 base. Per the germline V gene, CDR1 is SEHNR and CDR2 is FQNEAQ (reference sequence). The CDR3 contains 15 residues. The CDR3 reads CASSSGTGPNTEAFF. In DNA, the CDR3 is TGTGCCAGCAGCTCAGGGACAGGGCCGAACACTGAAGCTTTCTTT. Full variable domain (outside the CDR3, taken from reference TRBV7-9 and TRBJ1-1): DTGVSQNPRHKITKRGQNVTFRCDPISEHNRLYWYRQTLGQGPEFLTYFQNEAQLEKSRLLSDRFSAERPKGSFSTLEIQRTEQGDSAMYLCASSSGTGPNTEAFFGQGTRLTVV.

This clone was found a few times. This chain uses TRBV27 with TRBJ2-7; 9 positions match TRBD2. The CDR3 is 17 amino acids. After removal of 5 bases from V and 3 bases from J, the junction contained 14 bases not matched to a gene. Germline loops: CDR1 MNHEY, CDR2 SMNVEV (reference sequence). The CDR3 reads CASSRYSGGTSLYEQYF. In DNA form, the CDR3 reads TGTGCCAGCAGTAGATATAGCGGGGGCACTTCTCTCTACGAGCAGTACTTC.

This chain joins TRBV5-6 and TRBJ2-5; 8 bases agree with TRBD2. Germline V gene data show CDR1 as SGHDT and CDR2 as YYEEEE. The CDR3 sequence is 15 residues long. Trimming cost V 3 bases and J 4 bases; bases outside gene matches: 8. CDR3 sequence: CASSSSSGRTETQYF. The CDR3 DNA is TGTGCCAGCAGCTCTTCCAGCGGGAGAACAGAGACCCAGTACTTC.

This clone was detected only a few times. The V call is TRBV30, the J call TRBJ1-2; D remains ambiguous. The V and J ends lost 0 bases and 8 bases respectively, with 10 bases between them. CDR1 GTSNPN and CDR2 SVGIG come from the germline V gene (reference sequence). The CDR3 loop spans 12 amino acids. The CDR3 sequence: CAWSVGPGGYTF. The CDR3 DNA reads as TGTGCCTGGAGTGTAGGGCCGGGGGGCTACACCTTC.

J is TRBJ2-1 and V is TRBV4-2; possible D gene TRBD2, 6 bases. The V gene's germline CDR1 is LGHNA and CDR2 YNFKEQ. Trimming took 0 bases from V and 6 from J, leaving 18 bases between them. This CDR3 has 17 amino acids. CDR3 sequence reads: CASSQDKNLGTSNEQFF. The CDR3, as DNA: TGTGCCAGCAGCCAAGATAAAAATCTTGGGACTTCCAATGAGCAGTTCTTC.

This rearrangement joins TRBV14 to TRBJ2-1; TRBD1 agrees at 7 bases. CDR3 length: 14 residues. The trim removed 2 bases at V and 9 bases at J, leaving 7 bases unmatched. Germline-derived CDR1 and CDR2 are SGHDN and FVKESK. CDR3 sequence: CASSQIGGYSEQFF. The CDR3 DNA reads TGTGCCAGCAGCCAAATAGGGGGCTACTCTGAGCAGTTCTTC.

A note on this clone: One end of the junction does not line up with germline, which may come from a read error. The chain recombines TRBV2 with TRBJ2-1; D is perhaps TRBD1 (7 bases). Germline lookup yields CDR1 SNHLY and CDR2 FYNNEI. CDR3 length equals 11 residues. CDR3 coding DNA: TGTGCCAGCAGTGAGGAGGGGGCCCCCGTCTTC. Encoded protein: CASSEEGAPVF.

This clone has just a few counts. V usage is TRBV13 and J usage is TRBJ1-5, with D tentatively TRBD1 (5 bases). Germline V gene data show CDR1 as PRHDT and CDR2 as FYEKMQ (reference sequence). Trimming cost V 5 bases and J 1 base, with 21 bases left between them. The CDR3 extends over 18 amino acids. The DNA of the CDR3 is TGTGCCAGCAGCGACCAGGGACTGCCTCCTGGGAGCAATCAGCCCCAGCATTTT. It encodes CASSDQGLPPGSNQPQHF.

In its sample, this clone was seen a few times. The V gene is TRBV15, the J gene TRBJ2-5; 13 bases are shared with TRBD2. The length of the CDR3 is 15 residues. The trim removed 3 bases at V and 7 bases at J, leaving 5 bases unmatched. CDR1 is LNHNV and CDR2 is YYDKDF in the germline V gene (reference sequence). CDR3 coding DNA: TGTGCCACCAGCAGCGGGACTAGCGGGGCGGGGACCCAGTACTTC. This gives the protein CATSSGTSGAGTQYF.

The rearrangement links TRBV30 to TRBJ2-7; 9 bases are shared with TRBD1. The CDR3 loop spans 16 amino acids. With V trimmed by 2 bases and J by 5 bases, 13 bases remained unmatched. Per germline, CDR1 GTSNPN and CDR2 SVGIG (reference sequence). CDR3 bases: TGTGCCTGGAGTAAAACCTACAGGGGGCAAGGCGACGAGCAGTACTTC. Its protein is CAWSKTYRGQGDEQYF.

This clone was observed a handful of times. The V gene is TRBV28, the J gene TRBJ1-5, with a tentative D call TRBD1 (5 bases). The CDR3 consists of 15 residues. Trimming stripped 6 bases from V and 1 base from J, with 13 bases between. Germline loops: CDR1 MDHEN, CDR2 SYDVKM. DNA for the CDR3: TGTGCCAGCAGACCACCCGGGGGGAGCAATCAGCCCCAGCATTTT. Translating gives CASRPPGGSNQPQHF.

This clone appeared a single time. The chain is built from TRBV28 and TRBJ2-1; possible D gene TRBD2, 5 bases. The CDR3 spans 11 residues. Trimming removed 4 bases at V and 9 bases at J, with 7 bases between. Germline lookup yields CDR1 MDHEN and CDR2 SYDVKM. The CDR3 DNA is TGTGCCAGCAGTTGGGGAGCTGAGCAGTTCTTC. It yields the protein CASSWGAEQFF.

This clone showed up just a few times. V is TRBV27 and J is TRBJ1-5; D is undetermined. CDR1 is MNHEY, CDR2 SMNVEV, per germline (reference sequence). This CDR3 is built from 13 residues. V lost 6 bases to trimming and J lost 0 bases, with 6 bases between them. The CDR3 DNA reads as TGTGCCAGCAGGGGCTATAGCAATCAGCCCCAGCATTTT. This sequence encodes CASRGYSNQPQHF.

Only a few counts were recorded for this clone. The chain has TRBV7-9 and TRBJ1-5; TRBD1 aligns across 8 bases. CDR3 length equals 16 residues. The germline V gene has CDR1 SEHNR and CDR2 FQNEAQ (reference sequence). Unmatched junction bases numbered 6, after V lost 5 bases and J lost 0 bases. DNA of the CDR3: TGTGCCAGCAGCAAGACAGGGGTAGATAGCAATCAGCCCCAGCATTTT. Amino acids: CASSKTGVDSNQPQHF.

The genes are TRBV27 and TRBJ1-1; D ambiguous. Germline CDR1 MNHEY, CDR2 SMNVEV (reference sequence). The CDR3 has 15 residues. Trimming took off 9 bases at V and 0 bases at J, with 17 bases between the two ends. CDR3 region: CASIPRVGMNTEAFF. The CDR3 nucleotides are TGTGCCAGTATTCCGCGGGTAGGTATGAACACTGAAGCTTTCTTT.

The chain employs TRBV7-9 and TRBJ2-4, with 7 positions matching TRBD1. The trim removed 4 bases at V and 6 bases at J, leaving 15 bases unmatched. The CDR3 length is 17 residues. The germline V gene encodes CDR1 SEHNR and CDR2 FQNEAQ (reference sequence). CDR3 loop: CASSSSTRTGRINIQYF. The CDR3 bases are TGTGCCAGCAGCTCGTCCACGCGGACAGGTAGAATAAACATTCAGTACTTC.

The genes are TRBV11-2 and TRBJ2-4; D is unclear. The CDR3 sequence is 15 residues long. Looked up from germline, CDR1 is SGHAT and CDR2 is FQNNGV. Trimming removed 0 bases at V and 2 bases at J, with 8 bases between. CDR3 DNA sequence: TGTGCCAGCAGCTTAGATAGTATTCCCAAAAACATTCAGTACTTC. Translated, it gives CASSLDSIPKNIQYF. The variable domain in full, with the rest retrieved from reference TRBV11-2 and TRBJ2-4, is EAGVAQSPRYKIIEKRQSVAFWCNPISGHATLYWYQQILGQGPKLLIQFQNNGVVDDSQLPKDRFSAERLKGVDSTLKIQPAKLEDSAVYLCASSLDSIPKNIQYFGAGTRLSVL.

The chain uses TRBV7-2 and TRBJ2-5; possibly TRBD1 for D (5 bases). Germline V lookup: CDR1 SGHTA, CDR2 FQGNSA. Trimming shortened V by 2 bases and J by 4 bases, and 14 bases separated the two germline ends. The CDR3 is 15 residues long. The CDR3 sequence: CASSLRQGSPETQYF. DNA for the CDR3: TGTGCCAGCAGCTTAAGGCAGGGTTCCCCAGAGACCCAGTACTTC.

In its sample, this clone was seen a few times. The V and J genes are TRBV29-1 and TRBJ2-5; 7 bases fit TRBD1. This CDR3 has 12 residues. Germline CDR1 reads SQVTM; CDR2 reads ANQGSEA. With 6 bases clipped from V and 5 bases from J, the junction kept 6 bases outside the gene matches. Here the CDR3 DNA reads TGCAGCGTCCGACAGGGAAGGGAGACCCAGTACTTC. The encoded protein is CSVRQGRETQYF.

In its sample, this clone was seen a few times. CDR3 in DNA: TGCGCCAGCAGCCTCCAACCGGACAGGATGGAGACCCAGTACTTC. This gives the protein CASSLQPDRMETQYF. V is TRBV5-1 and J is TRBJ2-5, with 7 bases that match TRBD1. The CDR3 has 15 amino acids. Germline CDR1 is SGHRS and CDR2 is YFSETQ. V was pared by 4 bases and J by 5 bases, with 11 bases of the junction left unmatched.

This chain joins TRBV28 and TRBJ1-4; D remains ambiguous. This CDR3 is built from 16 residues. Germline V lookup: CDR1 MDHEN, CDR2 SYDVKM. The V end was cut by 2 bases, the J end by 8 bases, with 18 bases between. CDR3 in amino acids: CASSLDGRSFAEKLFF. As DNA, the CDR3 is TGTGCCAGCAGTTTAGATGGGCGCTCCTTTGCCGAAAAACTGTTTTTT.

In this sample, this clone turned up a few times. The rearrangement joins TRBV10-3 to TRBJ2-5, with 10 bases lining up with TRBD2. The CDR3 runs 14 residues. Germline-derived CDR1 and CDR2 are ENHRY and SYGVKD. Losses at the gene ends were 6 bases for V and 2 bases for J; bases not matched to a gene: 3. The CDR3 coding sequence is TGTGCCATCAGCAGGGGACTAGCGCAAGAGACCCAGTACTTC. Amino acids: CAISRGLAQETQYF.

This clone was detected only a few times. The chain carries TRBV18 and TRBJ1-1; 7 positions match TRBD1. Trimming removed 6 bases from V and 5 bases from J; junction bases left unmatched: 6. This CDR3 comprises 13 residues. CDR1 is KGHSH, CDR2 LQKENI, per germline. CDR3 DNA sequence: TGTGCCAGCTCCGATGGACAGGAGACTGAAGCTTTCTTT. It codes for CASSDGQETEAFF. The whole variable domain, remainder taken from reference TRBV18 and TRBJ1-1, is NAGVMQNPRHLVRRRGQEARLRCSPMKGHSHVYWYRQLPEEGLKFMVYLQKENIIDESGMPKERFSAEFPKEGPSILRIQQVVRGDSAAYFCASSDGQETEAFFGQGTRLTVV.

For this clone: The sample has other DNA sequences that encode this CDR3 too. The CDR3 region is CAWRLQGARGYTF. The CDR3 DNA reads as TGTGCCTGGAGGCTACAGGGGGCGAGGGGCTACACCTTC. J is TRBJ1-2 and V is TRBV30, with TRBD1 matching over 9 bases. Trimming at V came to 3 bases and at J to 8 bases, leaving 7 bases not matched to a gene. The CDR3 consists of 13 residues. CDR1 is GTSNPN and CDR2 is SVGIG in the germline V gene (reference sequence).